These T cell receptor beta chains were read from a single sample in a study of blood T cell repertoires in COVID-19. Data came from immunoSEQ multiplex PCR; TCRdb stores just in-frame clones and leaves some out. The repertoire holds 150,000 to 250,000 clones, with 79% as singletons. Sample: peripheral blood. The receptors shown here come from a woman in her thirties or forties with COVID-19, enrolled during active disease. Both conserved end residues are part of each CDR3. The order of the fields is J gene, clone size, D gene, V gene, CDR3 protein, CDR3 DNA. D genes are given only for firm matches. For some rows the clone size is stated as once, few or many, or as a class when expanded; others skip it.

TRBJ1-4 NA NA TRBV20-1 CSAIDATNEKLFF TGCAGTGCTATTGACGCAACTAATGAAAAACTGTTTTTT
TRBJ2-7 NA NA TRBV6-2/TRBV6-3 CASSYKTIYPGEQYF TGTGCCAGCAGTTACAAAACTATCTACCCCGGCGAGCAGTACTTC
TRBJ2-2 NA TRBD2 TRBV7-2 CASSLRAGGLGELFF TGTGCCAGCAGCTTGCGCGCGGGGGGCCTCGGGGAGCTGTTTTTT
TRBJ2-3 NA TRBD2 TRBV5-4 CASSSTSGGEGIDTQYF TGTGCCAGCAGCTCGACTAGCGGGGGGGAAGGCATAGATACGCAGTATTTT
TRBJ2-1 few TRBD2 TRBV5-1 CASSLWTSGSTSNEQFF TGCGCCAGCAGCTTGTGGACTAGCGGGAGTACGTCGAATGAGCAGTTCTTC
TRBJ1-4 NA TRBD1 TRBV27 CASRYRGREKLFF TGTGCCAGCCGATACAGGGGTCGAGAAAAACTGTTTTTT
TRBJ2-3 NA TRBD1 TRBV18 CASSQIGDSLTDTQYF TGTGCCAGCTCCCAAATCGGGGACAGCCTCACAGATACGCAGTATTTT
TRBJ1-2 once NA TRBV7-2 CASSLVAGGDGSNYGYTF TGTGCCAGCAGCTTAGTAGCGGGGGGCGACGGCTCTAACTATGGCTACACCTTC
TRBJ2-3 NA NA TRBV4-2 CASRQQGGSITDTQYF TGTGCCAGCAGACAACAGGGCGGGAGCATCACAGATACGCAGTATTTT
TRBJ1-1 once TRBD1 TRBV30 CAWRGQGRITEAFF TGTGCCTGGAGGGGACAGGGAAGGATCACTGAAGCTTTCTTT
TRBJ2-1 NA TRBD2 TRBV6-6 CASINGQAGGEEQFF TGTGCCAGCATCAACGGGCAAGCGGGAGGGGAGGAGCAGTTCTTC
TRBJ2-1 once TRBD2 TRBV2 CATSLAVYNEQFF TGTGCCACCTCACTAGCGGTCTACAATGAGCAGTTCTTC
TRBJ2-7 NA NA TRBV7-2 CASSPGTGGSREQYF TGTGCCAGCAGCCCTGGGACTGGAGGTTCTCGCGAGCAGTACTTC
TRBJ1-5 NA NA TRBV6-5 CASSYEGNQPQHF TGTGCCAGCAGTTATGAGGGCAATCAGCCCCAGCATTTT
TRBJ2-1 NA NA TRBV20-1 CSANWYNEQFF TGCAGTGCTAACTGGTACAATGAGCAGTTCTTC
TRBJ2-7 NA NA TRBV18 CASSQADYEQYF TGTGCCAGCTCGCAAGCTGACTACGAGCAGTACTTC
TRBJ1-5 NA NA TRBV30 CAWSLGTYQPQHF TGTGCCTGGAGTTTGGGCACCTATCAGCCCCAGCATTTT
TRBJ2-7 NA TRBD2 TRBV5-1 CASSLAGLAGEQYF TGCGCCAGCAGCTTGGCTGGACTAGCGGGTGAGCAGTACTTC
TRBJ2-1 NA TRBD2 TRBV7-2 CASSFERGDYNEQFF TGTGCCAGCAGCTTCGAGCGGGGGGACTACAATGAGCAGTTCTTC
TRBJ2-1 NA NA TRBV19 CASSPGVLLLLSSYNEQFF TGTGCCAGTAGTCCGGGAGTCCTACTACTGCTCAGCTCCTACAATGAGCAGTTCTTC
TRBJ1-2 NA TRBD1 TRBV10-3 CAISESEGAGGRVNYGYTF TGTGCCATCAGTGAGTCGGAGGGCGCAGGGGGCCGGGTTAACTATGGCTACACCTTC
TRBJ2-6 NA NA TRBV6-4 CASSDSGANVLTF TGTGCCAGTTCAGACTCTGGGGCCAACGTCCTGACTTTC
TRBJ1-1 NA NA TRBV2 CASSELVTGQAFF TGTGCCAGCAGTGAACTCGTCACAGGGCAGGCTTTCTTT
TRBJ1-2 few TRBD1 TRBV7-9 CASSQSPGTGTLSYTF TGTGCCAGCAGCCAAAGTCCCGGGACAGGGACTCTTAGCTACACCTTC
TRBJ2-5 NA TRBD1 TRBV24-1 CATSDAGTGGRETQYF TGTGCCACCAGTGATGCCGGGACAGGGGGCCGGGAGACCCAGTACTTC
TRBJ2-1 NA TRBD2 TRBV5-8 CASSLGLAGNNEQFF TGTGCCAGCAGCTTGGGACTAGCGGGGAACAATGAGCAGTTCTTC
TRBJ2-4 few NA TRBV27 CASSFVESKNIQYF TGTGCCAGCAGTTTTGTAGAATCAAAAAACATTCAGTACTTC
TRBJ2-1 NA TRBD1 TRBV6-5 CASSYGTEGNEQFF TGTGCCAGCAGTTACGGGACAGAGGGCAATGAGCAGTTCTTC
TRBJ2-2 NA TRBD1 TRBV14 CASSQGQGAHTGELFF TGTGCCAGCAGCCAGGGACAGGGGGCACACACCGGGGAGCTGTTTTTT
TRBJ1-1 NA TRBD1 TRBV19 CASSIRTGKSRTEAFF TGTGCCAGTAGTATCCGGACAGGGAAGTCCCGCACTGAAGCTTTCTTT
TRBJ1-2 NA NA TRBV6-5 CASSYSGGYGYTF TGTGCCAGCAGTTACTCGGGGGGATATGGCTACACCTTC
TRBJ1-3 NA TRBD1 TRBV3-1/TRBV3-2 CASSQWDRISGNTIYF TGTGCCAGCAGCCAGTGGGACAGAATCTCTGGAAACACCATATATTTT
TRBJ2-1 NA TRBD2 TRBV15 CATSPRLAGGPIVFF TGTGCCACCAGCCCCCGACTAGCGGGAGGGCCGATCGTGTTCTTC
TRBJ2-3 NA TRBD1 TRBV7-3 CASSSTGTGGADTQYF TGTGCCAGCAGCTCCACCGGGACAGGAGGGGCAGATACGCAGTATTTT
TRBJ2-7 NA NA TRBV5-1 CASSLTRGIGHEQYF TGCGCCAGCAGCTTGACGAGGGGGATCGGCCACGAGCAGTACTTC
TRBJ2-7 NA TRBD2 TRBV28 CASSLSGTLYEQYF TGTGCCAGCAGTTTAAGCGGGACCTTGTACGAGCAGTACTTC
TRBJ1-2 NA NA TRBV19 CASRERLVQIHGYTF TGTGCCAGTCGGGAACGTCTGGTGCAGATCCATGGCTACACCTTC
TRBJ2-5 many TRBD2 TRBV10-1 CASFRLAGAIQETQYF TGCGCCAGCTTTAGACTAGCGGGGGCCATCCAAGAGACCCAGTACTTC
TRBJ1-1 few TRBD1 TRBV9 CASSVGQGGFTEAFF TGTGCCAGCAGCGTCGGACAGGGAGGCTTCACTGAAGCTTTCTTT
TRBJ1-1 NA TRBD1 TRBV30 CAWGLDRGSWTEAFF TGTGCCTGGGGTTTAGACAGGGGTTCGTGGACTGAAGCTTTCTTT
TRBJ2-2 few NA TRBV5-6 CASSLPGIRELFF TGTGCCAGCAGCTTGCCGGGAATCAGGGAGCTGTTTTTT
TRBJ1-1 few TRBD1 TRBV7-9 CASSLQGVNTEAFF TGTGCCAGCAGCTTACAGGGGGTGAACACTGAAGCTTTCTTT
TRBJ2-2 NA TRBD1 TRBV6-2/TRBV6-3 CASSYSRQGTYTGELFF TGTGCCAGCAGTTACTCGAGACAGGGGACCTACACCGGGGAGCTGTTTTTT
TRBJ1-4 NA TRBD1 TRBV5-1 CASSLTGGGEEKLFF TGCGCCAGCAGCTTAACAGGGGGCGGGGAGGAAAAACTGTTTTTT
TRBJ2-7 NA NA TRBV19 CASSFGHSSSYEQYF TGTGCCAGTAGTTTCGGACATTCGAGCTCCTACGAGCAGTACTTC
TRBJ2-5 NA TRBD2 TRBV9 CASTPGAQRGTQYF TGTGCCAGCACTCCCGGGGCGCAGCGGGGGACCCAGTACTTC
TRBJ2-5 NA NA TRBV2 CASSESPGRGKTQYF TGTGCCAGCAGTGAATCCCCGGGCCGGGGAAAGACCCAGTACTTC
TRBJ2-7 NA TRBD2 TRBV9 CASSVASGYYEQYF TGTGCCAGCAGCGTAGCTAGCGGGTACTACGAGCAGTACTTC
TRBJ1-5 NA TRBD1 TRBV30 CAWSLGQLNQPQHF TGTGCCTGGAGTCTGGGACAGCTGAATCAGCCCCAGCATTTT
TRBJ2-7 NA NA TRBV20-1 CSAPSEYEQYF TGCAGTGCTCCCTCGGAGTACGAGCAGTACTTC
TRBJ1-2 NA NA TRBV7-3 CASSPGTQGYTF TGTGCCAGCAGCCCTGGGACACAAGGCTACACCTTC
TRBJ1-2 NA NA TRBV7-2 CASSPEGAGTGYTF TGTGCCAGCAGCCCCGAAGGTGCGGGGACTGGCTACACCTTC
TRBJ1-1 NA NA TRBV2 CASSRYTEAFF TGTGCCAGCAGCCGTTACACTGAAGCTTTCTTT
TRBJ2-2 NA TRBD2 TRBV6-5 CASSLEAGGPIGELFF TGTGCCAGCAGTTTGGAGGCGGGAGGGCCGATCGGGGAGCTGTTTTTT